A single T cell receptor beta chain is shown here with its context. The data derive from a study of cytomegalovirus exposure and HLA in healthy donors. PCR used 60 Vbeta primers and 13 Jbeta primers. Method: immunoSEQ multiplex PCR; TCRdb's copy keeps in-frame clones and lacks some. The sample carries about 180,000 clones, 80% to 90% recorded once. Per germline, CDR1 SGHRS and CDR2 YFSETQ. The J segment lost 6 bases and the V segment lost 4 bases, leaving 6 bases of the junction unmatched. This CDR3 has 13 amino acids. The sequence derives from a girl aged 2-10 years in good health and CMV-seropositive. This chain connects TRBV5-1 to TRBJ1-1; 7 nucleotides agree with TRBD1. The sample consisted of PBMCs. The CDR3 DNA is TGCGCCAGCAGCCCGACAGGGTTCGCTGAAGCTTTCTTT. The encoded protein is CASSPTGFAEAFF.